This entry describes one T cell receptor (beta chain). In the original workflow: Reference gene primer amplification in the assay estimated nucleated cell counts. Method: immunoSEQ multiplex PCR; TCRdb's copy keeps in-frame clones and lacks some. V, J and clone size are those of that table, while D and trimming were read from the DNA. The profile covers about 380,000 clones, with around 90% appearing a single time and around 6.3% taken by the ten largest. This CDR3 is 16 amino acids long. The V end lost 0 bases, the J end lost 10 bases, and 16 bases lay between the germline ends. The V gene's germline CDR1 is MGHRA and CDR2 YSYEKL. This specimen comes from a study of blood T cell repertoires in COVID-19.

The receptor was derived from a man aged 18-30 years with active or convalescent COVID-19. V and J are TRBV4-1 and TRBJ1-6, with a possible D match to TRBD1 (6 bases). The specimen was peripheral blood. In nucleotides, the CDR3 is TGCGCCAGCAGCCAAGATACGGGACAAGGAGCATCACCCCTCCACTTT. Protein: CASSQDTGQGASPLHF.